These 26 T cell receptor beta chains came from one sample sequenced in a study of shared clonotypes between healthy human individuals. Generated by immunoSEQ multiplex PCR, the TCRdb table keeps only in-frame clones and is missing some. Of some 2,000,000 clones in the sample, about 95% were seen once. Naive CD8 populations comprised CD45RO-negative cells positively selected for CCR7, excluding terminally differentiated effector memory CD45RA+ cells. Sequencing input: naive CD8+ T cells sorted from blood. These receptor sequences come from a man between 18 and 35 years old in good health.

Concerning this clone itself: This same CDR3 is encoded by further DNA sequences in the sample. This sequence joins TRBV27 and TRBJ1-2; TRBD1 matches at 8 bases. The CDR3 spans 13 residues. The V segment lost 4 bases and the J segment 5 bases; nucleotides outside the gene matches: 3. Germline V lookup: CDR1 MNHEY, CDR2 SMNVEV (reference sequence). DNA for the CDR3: TGTGCCAGCAGTTCATGGACAGGGTATGGCTACACCTTC. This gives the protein CASSSWTGYGYTF.

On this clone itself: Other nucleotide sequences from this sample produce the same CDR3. The CDR3 DNA reads as TGCGCCAGCAGTGTACCCGGGGAGCTGTTTTTT. It encodes CASSVPGELFF. The V and J genes are TRBV10-2 and TRBJ2-2; D uncertain. The V end lost 4 bases, the J end lost 6 bases, and 3 bases lay between the germline ends. The germline gives CDR1 WSHSY, CDR2 SAAADI. This CDR3 comprises 11 residues.

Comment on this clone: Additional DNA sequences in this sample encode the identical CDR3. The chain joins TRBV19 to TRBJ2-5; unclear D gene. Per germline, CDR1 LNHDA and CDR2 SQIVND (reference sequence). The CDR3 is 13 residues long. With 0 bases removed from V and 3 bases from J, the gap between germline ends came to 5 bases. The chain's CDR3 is CASSIDTEETQYF. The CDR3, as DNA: TGTGCCAGTAGTATAGACACAGAAGAGACCCAGTACTTC.

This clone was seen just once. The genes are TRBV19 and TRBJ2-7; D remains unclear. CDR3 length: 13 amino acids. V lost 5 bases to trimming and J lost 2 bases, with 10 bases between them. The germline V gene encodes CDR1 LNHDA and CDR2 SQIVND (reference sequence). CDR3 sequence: CASSSTYPYEQYF. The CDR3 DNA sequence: TGTGCCAGTAGTTCAACATACCCCTACGAGCAGTACTTC.

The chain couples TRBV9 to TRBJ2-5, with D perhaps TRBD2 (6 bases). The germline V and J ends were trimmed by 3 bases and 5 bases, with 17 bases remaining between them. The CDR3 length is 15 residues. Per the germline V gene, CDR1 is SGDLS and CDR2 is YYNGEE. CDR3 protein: CASSAAGGVGETQYF. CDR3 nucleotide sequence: TGTGCCAGCAGCGCCGCCGGGGGAGTAGGGGAGACCCAGTACTTC.

The CDR3 nucleotides are TGCGCCAGCAGCCCCCGAGACCAGCGGGAGGGTGGCTACAATGAGCAGTTCTTC. Its translation: CASSPRDQREGGYNEQFF. The gene calls are TRBV4-1 and TRBJ2-1; 10 bases align to TRBD2. This CDR3 spans 18 amino acids. Germline lookup yields CDR1 MGHRA and CDR2 YSYEKL. V gave up 4 bases and J gave up 3 bases; unmatched junction bases: 12.

This CDR3 reads CASSLLYEQYF. The CDR3 DNA reads TGTGCCAGCAGTTTACTCTACGAGCAGTACTTC. The rearrangement links TRBV27 to TRBJ2-7; D unresolved. Trimming removed 2 bases from V and 3 bases from J, with 2 bases in between. Per germline, CDR1 MNHEY and CDR2 SMNVEV (reference sequence). This CDR3 region has 11 residues.

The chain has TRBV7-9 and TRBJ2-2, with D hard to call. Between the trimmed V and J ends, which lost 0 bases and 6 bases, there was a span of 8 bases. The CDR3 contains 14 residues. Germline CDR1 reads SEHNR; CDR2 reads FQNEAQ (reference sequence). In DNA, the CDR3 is TGTGCCAGCAGCTTAGCGCTCCCCCCCGGGGAGCTGTTTTTT. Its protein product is CASSLALPPGELFF.

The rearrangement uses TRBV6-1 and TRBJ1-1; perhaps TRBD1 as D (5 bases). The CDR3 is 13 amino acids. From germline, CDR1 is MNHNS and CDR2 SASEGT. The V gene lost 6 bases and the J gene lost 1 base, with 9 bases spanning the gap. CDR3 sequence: CASSQGPNTEAFF. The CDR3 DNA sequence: TGTGCCAGCAGCCAGGGCCCGAACACTGAAGCTTTCTTT.

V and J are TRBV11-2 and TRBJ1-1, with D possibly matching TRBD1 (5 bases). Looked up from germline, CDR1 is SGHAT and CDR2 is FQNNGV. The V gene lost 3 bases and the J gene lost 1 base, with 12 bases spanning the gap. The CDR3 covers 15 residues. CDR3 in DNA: TGTGCCAGCAGCTTCTCGGTCACAGGGAACACTGAAGCTTTCTTT. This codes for CASSFSVTGNTEAFF.

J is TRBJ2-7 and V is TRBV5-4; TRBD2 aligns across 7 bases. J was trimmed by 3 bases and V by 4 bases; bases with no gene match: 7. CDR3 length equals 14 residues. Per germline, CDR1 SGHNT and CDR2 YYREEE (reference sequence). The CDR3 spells CASSRGREDYEQYF. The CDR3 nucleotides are TGTGCCAGCAGCCGGGGGAGGGAAGACTACGAGCAGTACTTC.

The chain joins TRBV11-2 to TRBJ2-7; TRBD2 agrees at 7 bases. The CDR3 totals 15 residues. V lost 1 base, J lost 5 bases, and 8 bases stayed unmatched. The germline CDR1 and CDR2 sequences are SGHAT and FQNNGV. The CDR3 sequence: CASSLGFERDNEQYF. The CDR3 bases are TGTGCCAGCAGCTTAGGGTTTGAGCGGGATAACGAGCAGTACTTC.

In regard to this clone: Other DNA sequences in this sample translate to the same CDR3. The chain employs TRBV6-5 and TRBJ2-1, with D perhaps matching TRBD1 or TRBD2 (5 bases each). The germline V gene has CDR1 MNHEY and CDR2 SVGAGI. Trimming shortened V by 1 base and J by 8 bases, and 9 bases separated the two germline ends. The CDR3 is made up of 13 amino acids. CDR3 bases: TGTGCCAGCAGTTACTTACGGGGCGATGAGCAGTTCTTC. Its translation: CASSYLRGDEQFF.

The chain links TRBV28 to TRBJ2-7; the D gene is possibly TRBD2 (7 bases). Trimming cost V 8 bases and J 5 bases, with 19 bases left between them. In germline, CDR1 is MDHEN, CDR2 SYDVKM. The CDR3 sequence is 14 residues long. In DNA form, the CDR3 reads TGTGCCAGCGCCACCGGCAGGGAGGGGGACGAGCAGTACTTC. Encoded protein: CASATGREGDEQYF.

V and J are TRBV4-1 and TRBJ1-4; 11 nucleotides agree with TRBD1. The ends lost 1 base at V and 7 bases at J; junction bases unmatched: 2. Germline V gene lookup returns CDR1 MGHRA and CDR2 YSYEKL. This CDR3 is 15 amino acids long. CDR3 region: CASSQGTGGSEKLFF. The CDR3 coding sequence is TGCGCCAGCAGCCAAGGGACAGGGGGCTCTGAAAAACTGTTTTTT.

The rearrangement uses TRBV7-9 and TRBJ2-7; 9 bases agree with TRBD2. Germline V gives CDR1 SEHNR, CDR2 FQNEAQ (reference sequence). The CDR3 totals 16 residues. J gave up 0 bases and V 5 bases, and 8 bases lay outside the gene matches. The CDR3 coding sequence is TGTGCCAGCAGCCCGCGTAGCGGGAGTGGCTCCTACGAGCAGTACTTC. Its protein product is CASSPRSGSGSYEQYF.

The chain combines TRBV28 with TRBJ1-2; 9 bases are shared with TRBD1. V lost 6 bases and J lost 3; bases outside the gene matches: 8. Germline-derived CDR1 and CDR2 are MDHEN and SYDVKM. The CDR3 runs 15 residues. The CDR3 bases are TGTGCCAGCAGCCCACCCCGGGACAGGGACTATGGCTACACCTTC. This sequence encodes CASSPPRDRDYGYTF.

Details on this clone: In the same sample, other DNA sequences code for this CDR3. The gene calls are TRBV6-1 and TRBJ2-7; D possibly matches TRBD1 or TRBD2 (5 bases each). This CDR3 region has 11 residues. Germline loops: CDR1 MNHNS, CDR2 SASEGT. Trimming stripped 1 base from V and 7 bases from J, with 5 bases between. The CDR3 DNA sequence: TGTGCCAGCAGTGAAGGGGGGGAGCAGTACTTC. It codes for CASSEGGEQYF.

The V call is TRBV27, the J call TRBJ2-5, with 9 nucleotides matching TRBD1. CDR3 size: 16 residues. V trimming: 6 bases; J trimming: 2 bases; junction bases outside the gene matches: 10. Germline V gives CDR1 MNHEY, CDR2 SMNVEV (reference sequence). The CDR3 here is CASRPGQGYGQETQYF. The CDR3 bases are TGTGCCAGCAGGCCGGGACAGGGCTATGGTCAAGAGACCCAGTACTTC.

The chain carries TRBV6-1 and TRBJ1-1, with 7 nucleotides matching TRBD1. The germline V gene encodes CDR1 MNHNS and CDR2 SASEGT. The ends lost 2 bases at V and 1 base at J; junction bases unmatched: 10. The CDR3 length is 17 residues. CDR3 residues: CASSEPEIDRANTEAFF. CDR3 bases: TGTGCCAGCAGTGAACCTGAAATTGACAGGGCGAACACTGAAGCTTTCTTT.

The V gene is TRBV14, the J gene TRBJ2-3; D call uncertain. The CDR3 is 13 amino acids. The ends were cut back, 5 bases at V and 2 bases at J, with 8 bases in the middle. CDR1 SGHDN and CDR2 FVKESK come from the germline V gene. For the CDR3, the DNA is TGTGCCAGCAGCTCCCGAGCCACAGATACGCAGTATTTT. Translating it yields CASSSRATDTQYF.

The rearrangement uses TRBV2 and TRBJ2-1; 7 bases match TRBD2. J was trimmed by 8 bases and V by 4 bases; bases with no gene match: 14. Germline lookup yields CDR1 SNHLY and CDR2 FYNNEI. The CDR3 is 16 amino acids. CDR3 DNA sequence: TGTGCCAGCAGTGCTGGGGGAGGGATCCAGGCCGATGAGCAGTTCTTC. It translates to CASSAGGGIQADEQFF.

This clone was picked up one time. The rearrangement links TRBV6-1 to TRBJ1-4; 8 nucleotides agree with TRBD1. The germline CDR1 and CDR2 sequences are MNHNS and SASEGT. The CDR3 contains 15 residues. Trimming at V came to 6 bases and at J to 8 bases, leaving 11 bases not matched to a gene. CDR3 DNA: TGTGCCAGCAGGAAGCCCCCGGACAGGGTCGAAAAACTGTTTTTT. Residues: CASRKPPDRVEKLFF.

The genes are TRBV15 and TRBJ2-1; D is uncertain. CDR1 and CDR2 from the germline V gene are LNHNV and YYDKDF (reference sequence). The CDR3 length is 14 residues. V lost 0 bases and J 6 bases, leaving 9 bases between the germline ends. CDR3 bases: TGTGCCACCAGCAGAGATGCCGGTTTCAATGAGCAGTTCTTC. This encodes CATSRDAGFNEQFF.

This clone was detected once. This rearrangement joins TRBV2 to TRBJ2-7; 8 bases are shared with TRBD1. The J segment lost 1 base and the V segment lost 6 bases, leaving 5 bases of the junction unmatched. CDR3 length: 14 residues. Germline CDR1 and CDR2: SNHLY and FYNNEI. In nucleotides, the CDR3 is TGTGCCAGCAGATTACAGGGGGATTCCTACGAGCAGTACTTC. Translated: CASRLQGDSYEQYF.

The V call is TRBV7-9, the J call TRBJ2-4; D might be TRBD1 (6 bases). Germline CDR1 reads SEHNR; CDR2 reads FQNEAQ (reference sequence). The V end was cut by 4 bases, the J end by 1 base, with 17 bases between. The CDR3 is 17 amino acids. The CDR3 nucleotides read TGTGCCAGCAGCTCGACCCCAGGGGCGGAGGCCAAAAACATTCAGTACTTC. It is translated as CASSSTPGAEAKNIQYF. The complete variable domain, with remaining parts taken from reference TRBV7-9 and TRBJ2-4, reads DTGVSQNPRHKITKRGQNVTFRCDPISEHNRLYWYRQTLGQGPEFLTYFQNEAQLEKSRLLSDRFSAERPKGSFSTLEIQRTEQGDSAMYLCASSSTPGAEAKNIQYFGAGTRLSVL.